Only one count was recorded for the clone carrying this T cell receptor beta chain. V lost 4 bases and J lost 3; bases outside the gene matches: 6. This CDR3 has 16 amino acids. Germline V gene data show CDR1 as SGHRS and CDR2 as YFSETQ. The sample belongs to a study of blood T cell repertoires in COVID-19. Overall study: The analysed material was cDNA or gDNA that came from T cells, B-cell-depleted T cells, or PBMCs.

Data came from immunoSEQ multiplex PCR; TCRdb stores just in-frame clones and leaves some out. The sample shows about 86,000 clones, roughly 84% of them seen only once. The receptor was isolated from a man between 65 and 85 years old with acute or convalescent COVID-19. J is TRBJ2-2 and V is TRBV5-1, with 10 nucleotides matching TRBD1. Material for sequencing was peripheral blood. The CDR3: CASSVTGGVDTGELFF. As DNA, the CDR3 is TGCGCCAGCAGCGTGACAGGGGGCGTCGACACCGGGGAGCTGTTTTTT.